This T cell receptor beta chain appears in the sequencing data of a study of blood T cells in healthy people across ages (dated by TCRdb to the mid-2010s). Study-level background: In model experiments, template switching captured roughly one uniquely barcoded TCR beta cDNA molecule for every two T cells. To avoid experimental bias, donors of different ages were randomly spread across the sequencing lanes. Donors were grouped into four age groups: young (average 16 years), middle-aged (about 40), aged (62) and long-lived (approximately 81). The study measured age-related changes in TCR beta repertoire diversity using deep sequencing normalized with unique cDNA molecular identifiers. Using the same blood draw, the study looked at two additional independent replicas of 1 million unique cDNA reads for two donors, one aged 18 to 30 and the other aged 80 or older. What the work shows at the level of the full study, not this receptor alone: Compared with the aged group, more naive CD4+ T cells, fewer expanded clones and increased TCR diversity were shown by the long-lived group, suggesting age selection. Because profiling used bulk unsorted PBMCs, naive and antigen-experienced compartments could not be compared conclusively. As age increased, observed TCR beta diversity per million T cells dropped in a roughly linear way, and a significant reduction was already evident by age 40. Observed TCR beta diversity correlated strongly with the percentage of naive T cells measured by flow cytometry. Donor CMV infection status was unknown, potentially confounding age-related changes in expanded clonotypes. Estimates of total diversity based on one million sequenced T cells were considered lower bounds and underestimates.

CDR1 is given as MNHNS and CDR2 as SASEGT, both from the germline V gene. V gives up 2 bases and J gives up 1 base, and the segment between their germline ends measures 8 bases. The CDR3, cysteine through phenylalanine, is 14 amino acids long. The sequence is cut down to CDR3 DNA, 42 bases in frame from base 1. As regards this clonotype: What antigen it recognizes has not been identified. Per-nucleotide qualities are absent, and no much larger clonotype sits a single base away.

The library came from 5' RACE. For sequencing, an Illumina HiSeq 2500 was employed. A second PCR of about 6 to 11 cycles was performed with a sample-barcoded 5' primer and a J-beta primer mix. A unique molecular identifier was introduced onto each TCR beta cDNA molecule by a template-switch 5' adaptor carrying 12 random nucleotides. Each sample yielded at least 3 million CDR3-containing paired-end reads. First-strand cDNA synthesis was performed from all RNA using the Mint cDNA synthesis kit, with priming by a TRBC-specific oligonucleotide. Following uracil-DNA glycosylase treatment, all cDNA underwent a first 18-cycle PCR with the universal primers M1SS and BC2_uni_R. The paper's processing steps were these. For normalization, 1 million high-quality reads, each with a distinct molecular identifier, were randomly selected from each sample. Reads with shared molecular identifiers were discarded instead of being binned into consensus sequences. MiTCR, set to a Q25 quality threshold and the strictest error-elimination algorithm, was used for CDR3 identification, clonotype clustering and error correction. Lower-bound total TCR beta diversity was estimated with a nonparametric unseen species model using Euler transformation. TCRdb's own reprocessing of the public reads used fastp at Q25 and MiXCR and kept productive beta chains. CDR3 protein sequences are deduplicated, and each keeps its most common genes and DNA. V and J calls and clone size were set by TCRdb, not the authors. The sample contains hundreds of thousands of distinct CDR3 sequences, 58% of them found a single time. The ten largest clones take up over 30% of the sample.

The donors were roughly 40 Caucasian individuals from Russia, aged 6 to 90 years, who were systemically healthy. Each donor gave about 9.8 milliliters of peripheral blood, drawn into EDTA-treated Vacutainer tubes. Ficoll-Paque density-gradient centrifugation was used to isolate PBMCs, with at least 6 million obtained per sample. Trizol reagent was used to extract total RNA from the PBMCs, yielding at least 6 micrograms per sample. The percentages of naive CD45RAhigh/CD27high T cells were determined by flow cytometry on a PBMC aliquot from every donor. Source material: blood. This clonotype originated in a man aged 55 to 70 in good health. The sequence links TRBV6-1 to TRBJ1-1, with no reliable assignment of the D segment. For the CDR3, the sequence is CASSERSPNTEAFF. The DNA is as follows: TGTGCCAGCAGTGAAAGGTCGCCGAACACTGAAGCTTTCTTT.